Each of the 14 T cell receptor beta chains below was sequenced from the same sample in a study of Tregs in tolerant kidney transplant recipients. Using immunoSEQ multiplex PCR, the repertoire was profiled, and TCRdb retains in-frame clones only, with some absent. The repertoire holds approximately 93,000 clones, with approximately 93% as singletons. This material consisted of CD4+ T cells from blood, taken before the transplant. The receptors were sampled from a human donor who received a combined kidney and bone marrow transplant.

The CDR3 bases are TGTGCCAGCAGCTCCTTAGCGGGGTTGAACACCGGGGAGCTGTTTTTT. Translation: CASSSLAGLNTGELFF. The chain uses TRBV11-3 and TRBJ2-2; 8 bases agree with TRBD2. Looked up from germline, CDR1 is SGHNT and CDR2 is YENEEA. The length of the CDR3 is 16 residues. The junction had 5 bases not matched to a gene; V was cut back by 4 bases and J by 1 base.

This rearrangement joins TRBV25-1 to TRBJ1-2; no firm D call. V was cut by 4 bases and J by 5 bases, with 14 bases left in between. Germline V gene lookup returns CDR1 MGHDK and CDR2 SYGVNS. The CDR3 runs 14 residues. DNA of the CDR3: TGTGCCAGCAGTGGCATTCTGGGAGGGTATGGCTACACCTTC. This sequence encodes CASSGILGGYGYTF.

DNA of the CDR3: TGCGCCAGCAGACGTGGGAGAGGGGGGGAGAACACCGGGGAGCTGTTTTTT. Protein: CASRRGRGGENTGELFF. This chain connects TRBV4-1 to TRBJ2-2; the D gene is possibly TRBD2 (7 bases). Germline V gene data show CDR1 as MGHRA and CDR2 as YSYEKL. V lost 6 bases and J lost 1, with 18 bases in between. The CDR3 has 17 amino acids.

This chain links TRBV7-3 with TRBJ2-7; D is possibly TRBD1 (5 bases). CDR1 is SGHTA and CDR2 is FQGTGA in the germline V gene. Trimming pared 5 bases from V and 0 bases from J, leaving 14 bases between. This CDR3 has 15 residues. CDR3 protein: CASSRSGLPSYEQYF. CDR3 sequence (DNA): TGTGCCAGCAGCCGATCAGGGCTTCCCTCCTACGAGCAGTACTTC.

This clone came up a few times. V usage is TRBV21-1 and J usage is TRBJ1-3; the table names TRBD1, a call not compared with the DNA. TRBV21-1 corresponds to a pseudogene. The CDR3 spans 15 residues. The DNA of the CDR3 is TGTGCCAGCAGCAAACGTCAGGGCTCTGGAAACACCATATATTTT. Translation: CASSKRQGSGNTIYF.

V gene TRBV11-3 combines with J gene TRBJ2-5, with 7 positions matching TRBD2. This CDR3 has 15 amino acids. The germline gives CDR1 SGHNT, CDR2 YENEEA. J was trimmed by 2 bases and V by 5 bases; bases with no gene match: 8. The DNA of the CDR3 is TGTGCCAGCAGCAAAACGGGACTACCACAAGAGACCCAGTACTTC. It codes for CASSKTGLPQETQYF.

The chain carries TRBV10-3 and TRBJ1-1, with 8 positions matching TRBD1. Germline CDR1 ENHRY, CDR2 SYGVKD. With V trimmed by 8 bases and J by 2 bases, 4 bases remained unmatched. This CDR3 spans 13 amino acids. CDR3 sequence: CAILGTGNTEAFF. CDR3 coding DNA: TGTGCCATCCTAGGGACAGGTAACACTGAAGCTTTCTTT.

The V call is TRBV7-3, the J call TRBJ2-7, with a weak D call TRBD2 (5 bases). This CDR3 is built from 15 residues. Trimming removed 1 base at V and 0 bases at J, with 10 bases between. Germline lookup yields CDR1 SGHTA and CDR2 FQGTGA. The CDR3, as DNA: TGTGCCAGCAGCTTAATGCCTAGCCACTCCTACGAGCAGTACTTC. Amino acids: CASSLMPSHSYEQYF.

This chain uses TRBV5-4 with TRBJ2-1; TRBD2 is a possible D gene (6 bases). Trimming stripped 0 bases from V and 0 bases from J, with 13 bases between. The CDR3 totals 17 residues. Germline CDR1 SGHNT, CDR2 YYREEE (reference sequence). This chain's CDR3 is CASSLGDSKSSYNEQFF. The CDR3 DNA is TGTGCCAGCAGCTTGGGGGACTCAAAGAGCTCCTACAATGAGCAGTTCTTC.

The chain carries TRBV19 and TRBJ1-1, with D unclear. The CDR3 covers 14 residues. V lost 1 base and J lost 6, with 12 bases in between. Germline CDR1 LNHDA, CDR2 SQIVND (reference sequence). The CDR3 loop reads CASSIAPLYAEAFF. Here the CDR3 DNA reads TGTGCCAGTAGTATAGCCCCTCTTTATGCTGAAGCTTTCTTT.

The rearrangement uses TRBV7-9 and TRBJ1-5; TRBD1 matches 12 bases. CDR3 length equals 15 residues. The germline CDR1 and CDR2 sequences are SEHNR and FQNEAQ (reference sequence). J lost 6 bases, V lost 3 bases, and 3 bases had no gene match. The CDR3: CASSFGTGGSQPQHF. The DNA for the CDR3 is TGTGCCAGCAGCTTCGGGACAGGGGGCTCTCAGCCCCAGCATTTT.

V is TRBV20-1 and J is TRBJ2-1; no firm D call. Trimming shortened V by 5 bases and J by 6 bases, and 8 bases separated the two germline ends. From germline, CDR1 is DFQATT and CDR2 SNEGSKA (reference sequence). This CDR3 comprises 11 residues. CDR3 in amino acids: CSAAIANEQFF. The CDR3 DNA reads as TGCAGTGCTGCGATAGCCAATGAGCAGTTCTTC.

J is TRBJ2-2 and V is TRBV5-4, with no clear D. From germline, CDR1 is SGHNT and CDR2 YYREEE (reference sequence). V was clipped by 0 bases and J by 4 bases, with 13 bases between them. CDR3 length: 16 amino acids. Here the CDR3 reads CASSLGGPTPTGELFF. CDR3 coding DNA: TGTGCCAGCAGCTTGGGAGGCCCGACCCCCACCGGGGAGCTGTTTTTT.

The CDR3 DNA reads TGTGCCAGCAGCGAGGCGGGCCTCAATAGTTCACCCCTCCACTTT. Translating gives CASSEAGLNSSPLHF. The V gene is TRBV4-2, the J gene TRBJ1-6; D gene unclear. V was clipped by 5 bases and J by 9 bases, with 17 bases between them. The CDR3 runs 15 residues. Per germline, CDR1 LGHNA and CDR2 YNFKEQ.